The 19 T cell receptor beta chains presented below share a single source sample, sequenced in a study of blood T cell repertoires in COVID-19. The method was immunoSEQ multiplex PCR; TCRdb's version includes in-frame clones alone and lacks a portion of them. Of about 220,000 clones detected, around 83% appear once; the ten largest clones hold approximately 1.4%. The sample consisted of PBMCs or T cells enriched from blood (not recorded which). The receptors here all came from a woman aged 40 to 50 with acute COVID-19.

V and J are TRBV5-6 and TRBJ2-7, with TRBD1 matching over 7 bases. The germline V gene encodes CDR1 SGHDT and CDR2 YYEEEE. The CDR3 sequence is 13 residues long. The junction had 6 bases not matched to a gene; V was cut back by 4 bases and J by 5 bases. CDR3 loop: CASSPRDSDEQYF. The CDR3 DNA follows: TGTGCCAGCAGCCCCAGGGACAGCGACGAGCAGTACTTC. Full variable domain (remainder filled in from reference TRBV5-6 and TRBJ2-7): DAGVTQSPTHLIKTRGQQVTLRCSPKSGHDTVSWYQQALGQGPQFIFQYYEEEERQRGNFPDRFSGHQFPNYSSELNVNALLLGDSALYLCASSPRDSDEQYFGPGTRLTVT.

The genes are TRBV7-2 and TRBJ1-1; TRBD1 matches 8 bases. There are 13 residues in the CDR3. Trimming at V came to 11 bases and at J to 3 bases, leaving 8 bases not matched to a gene. Germline lookup yields CDR1 SGHTA and CDR2 FQGNSA. The CDR3 bases are TGTGCCCGACAGGGGATGGGTGACACTGAAGCTTTCTTT. Protein product: CARQGMGDTEAFF.

This chain's CDR3 is CASAGLAGGRGTDTQYF. CDR3 DNA: TGCGCCAGCGCCGGACTAGCGGGAGGAAGGGGCACAGATACGCAGTATTTT. The chain carries TRBV5-1 and TRBJ2-3; 14 nucleotides match TRBD2. This CDR3 comprises 17 residues. Trimming at V came to 7 bases and at J to 1 base, leaving 8 bases not matched to a gene. Germline assignment: CDR1 SGHRS and CDR2 YFSETQ.

The J gene is TRBJ2-7, the V gene TRBV19; D not resolved. There are 12 residues in the CDR3. Trimming removed 5 bases at V and 4 bases at J, with 9 bases between. Germline loops: CDR1 LNHDA, CDR2 SQIVND (reference sequence). In DNA, the CDR3 is TGTGCCAGTAGTGCCCACTGGTACGAGCAGTACTTC. It translates to CASSAHWYEQYF.

This sequence joins TRBV7-7 and TRBJ2-5; perhaps TRBD1 as D (5 bases). Germline CDR1 and CDR2: SSHAT and FNYEAQ (reference sequence). CDR3 length: 15 residues. The germline V and J ends were trimmed by 1 base and 2 bases, with 11 bases remaining between them. CDR3 residues: CASSLVPGLQETQYF. CDR3 bases: TGTGCCAGCAGCTTAGTTCCAGGGTTGCAAGAGACCCAGTACTTC. The full variable domain, its missing parts supplied by reference TRBV7-7 and TRBJ2-5, is GAGVSQSPRYKVTKRGQDVTLRCDPISSHATLYWYQQALGQGPEFLTYFNYEAQPDKSGLPSDRFSAERPEGSISTLTIQRTEQRDSAMYRCASSLVPGLQETQYFGPGTRLLVL.

The chain joins TRBV19 to TRBJ2-5, with D uncertain. Germline V gene lookup returns CDR1 LNHDA and CDR2 SQIVND (reference sequence). V dropped 0 bases and J dropped 5 bases, with 10 bases sitting between them. This CDR3 region has 14 residues. The CDR3 bases are TGTGCCAGTAGTATAGACGGTAAATGGGAGACCCAGTACTTC. It codes for CASSIDGKWETQYF.

The genes are TRBV7-6 and TRBJ2-3, with 8 bases lining up with TRBD2. CDR3 length equals 17 residues. V was clipped by 2 bases and J by 5 bases; unmatched bases: 12. Per the germline V gene, CDR1 is SGHVS and CDR2 is FNYEAQ. The CDR3 DNA reads TGTGCCAGCAGCTTACTGTTCAACGGGGGGGCCAAAGATACGCAGTATTTT. It specifies CASSLLFNGGAKDTQYF. Using reference TRBV7-6 and TRBJ2-3 for the parts outside the CDR3, the full variable domain is GAGVSQSPRYKVTKRGQDVALRCDPISGHVSLYWYRQALGQGPEFLTYFNYEAQQDKSGLPNDRFSAERPEGSISTLTIQRTEQRDSAMYRCASSLLFNGGAKDTQYFGPGTRLTVL.

The V call is TRBV30, the J call TRBJ2-7, with TRBD1 matching over 9 bases. V lost 8 bases, J lost 3 bases, and 8 bases stayed unmatched. The CDR3 consists of 13 residues. Germline V lookup: CDR1 GTSNPN, CDR2 SVGIG (reference sequence). CDR3 region: CARQGEPGYEQYF. Written as DNA, the CDR3 is TGTGCCAGACAGGGGGAGCCTGGCTACGAGCAGTACTTC.

The gene calls are TRBV5-6 and TRBJ2-3; a possible D gene is TRBD2 (5 bases). CDR1 and CDR2 (germline): SGHDT, YYEEEE. The CDR3 sequence is 13 residues long. V lost 5 bases, J lost 0 bases, and 7 bases lay in between. In DNA form, the CDR3 reads TGTGCCAGCAGTAAGCGGAGCACAGATACGCAGTATTTT. Translated, it gives CASSKRSTDTQYF.

CDR3 sequence reads: CASSVTQASEAFF. The DNA for the CDR3 is TGTGCCAGCAGTGTGACACAGGCCAGTGAAGCTTTCTTT. This chain uses TRBV2 with TRBJ1-1, with D possibly matching TRBD1 (5 bases). Trimming removed 4 bases from V and 7 bases from J, with 13 bases in between. In germline, CDR1 is SNHLY, CDR2 FYNNEI. The CDR3 loop spans 13 amino acids.

The chain employs TRBV5-1 and TRBJ1-1, with D possibly being TRBD1 (6 bases). The CDR3 runs 15 residues. Trimming cost V 4 bases and J 1 base, with 14 bases left between them. Germline CDR1 and CDR2: SGHRS and YFSETQ. CDR3 sequence (DNA): TGCGCCAGCAGCCCGCGACAGGCGCCGAACACTGAAGCTTTCTTT. It is translated as CASSPRQAPNTEAFF.

The V gene is TRBV30, the J gene TRBJ1-4, with D uncertain. With 2 bases removed from V and 11 bases from J, the gap between germline ends came to 6 bases. The CDR3 extends over 10 amino acids. Germline CDR1 GTSNPN, CDR2 SVGIG (reference sequence). The chain's CDR3 is CAWSREKLFF. The CDR3 DNA follows: TGTGCCTGGAGTCGGGAGAAACTGTTTTTT.

V is TRBV5-4 and J is TRBJ2-7; the match to TRBD2 covers 7 bases. The CDR3 runs 14 residues. Germline trimming cut 4 bases from V and 3 bases from J; bases unmatched to any gene: 7. The germline gives CDR1 SGHNT, CDR2 YYREEE (reference sequence). The DNA for the CDR3 is TGTGCCAGCAGCCCCAAAGCGGGAAGCTACGAGCAGTACTTC. This sequence encodes CASSPKAGSYEQYF.

The chain recombines TRBV19 with TRBJ1-2; 7 nucleotides line up with TRBD1. The CDR3 has 15 residues. The ends lost 5 bases at V and 9 bases at J; junction bases unmatched: 15. Germline CDR1 is LNHDA and CDR2 is SQIVND (reference sequence). The CDR3 DNA follows: TGTGCCAGTAGTCTTTCATTCCACAGGGGCGCAAGCTACACCTTC. This codes for CASSLSFHRGASYTF.

The rearrangement links TRBV5-1 to TRBJ1-1; TRBD1 matches 7 bases. The CDR3 runs to 12 residues. CDR1 is SGHRS and CDR2 is YFSETQ in the germline V gene. The J segment lost 8 bases and the V segment lost 3 bases, leaving 4 bases of the junction unmatched. Here the CDR3 DNA reads TGCGCCAGCAGCTCCAGGGGGAGAGAAGCTTTCTTT. Its protein product is CASSSRGREAFF.

The chain is built from TRBV6-1 and TRBJ2-7; D perhaps matches TRBD2 (6 bases). The ends were cut back, 3 bases at V and 3 bases at J, with 12 bases in the middle. CDR1 and CDR2 (germline): MNHNS, SASEGT. The CDR3 is made up of 14 amino acids. CDR3 in amino acids: CASSETRNHYEQYF. The CDR3 coding sequence is TGTGCCAGCAGTGAGACTAGGAACCACTACGAGCAGTACTTC.

This clone showed up just a few times. The chain employs TRBV6-5 and TRBJ2-1, with a tentative D call TRBD1 (5 bases). Germline CDR1 reads MNHEY; CDR2 reads SVGAGI. V lost 8 bases to trimming and J lost 4 bases, with 18 bases between them. The CDR3 is 15 amino acids. The CDR3: CASGDPRGFYNEQFF. The CDR3 DNA follows: TGTGCCAGCGGGGATCCTAGGGGCTTTTACAATGAGCAGTTCTTC.

The V call is TRBV5-1, the J call TRBJ2-2; D may be TRBD1 (6 bases). The CDR3 length is 16 residues. Trimming pared 4 bases from V and 4 bases from J, leaving 17 bases between. From germline, CDR1 is SGHRS and CDR2 YFSETQ. In DNA form, the CDR3 reads TGCGCCAGCAGCACAACAGGGTATTCGAGCACCGGGGAGCTGTTTTTT. Translated: CASSTTGYSSTGELFF.

V and J are TRBV6-2 or TRBV6-3 and TRBJ2-7, with 11 bases lining up with TRBD2. Looked up from germline, CDR1 is MNHEY and CDR2 is SVGEGT. The CDR3 is made up of 19 amino acids. The V gene end was trimmed by 2 bases and the J gene end by 1 base; junction bases not matched to a gene: 13. The CDR3: CASSYAIAGGLLGSYEQYF. The DNA of the CDR3 is TGTGCCAGCAGTTACGCAATAGCGGGGGGGCTCCTGGGTTCCTACGAGCAGTACTTC.